Below, 8 T cell receptor beta chains from the same sample are listed, as sequenced in a study of blood T cell repertoires in COVID-19. Sequenced by immunoSEQ multiplex PCR; TCRdb stores in-frame clones only, minus some. Of about 100,000 clones listed, over 80% were seen once; the top ten hold around a sixth. Sequencing was performed on peripheral blood. These receptor sequences come from a man over 45 with acute or convalescent COVID-19.

This chain uses TRBV11-3 with TRBJ1-1; D not certain. This CDR3 spans 14 amino acids. The V and J ends lost 3 bases and 5 bases respectively, with 13 bases between them. CDR1 and CDR2 from the germline V gene are SGHNT and YENEEA. The CDR3 DNA reads as TGTGCCAGCAGCTTCCCAGACCCCGGGACTGAAGCTTTCTTT. It specifies CASSFPDPGTEAFF.

The chain is built from TRBV6-5 and TRBJ2-7; possibly TRBD1 for D (6 bases). Deletions cut 7 bases from V and 6 bases from J, with 16 bases between. The CDR3 runs to 13 residues. Germline CDR1 and CDR2: MNHEY and SVGAGI. CDR3 coding DNA: TGTGCCAGCATGACAGGAAGTACTGGCGAGCAGTACTTC. It codes for CASMTGSTGEQYF.

The chain links TRBV19 to TRBJ1-1; TRBD1 matches 8 bases. Germline-derived CDR1 and CDR2 are LNHDA and SQIVND (reference sequence). The length of the CDR3 is 18 residues. V was pared by 3 bases and J by 6 bases, with 18 bases of the junction left unmatched. The chain's CDR3 is CASSIRSGPTGAVAEAFF. The DNA for the CDR3 is TGTGCCAGTAGTATCCGGTCGGGTCCGACAGGGGCGGTCGCTGAAGCTTTCTTT.

The chain carries TRBV9 and TRBJ2-7; a weak D match, TRBD2 (6 bases). This CDR3 has 14 residues. CDR1 is SGDLS and CDR2 is YYNGEE in the germline V gene. The V end lost 3 bases, the J end lost 3 bases, and 13 bases lay between the germline ends. CDR3 loop: CASSAGGRDYEQYF. CDR3 coding DNA: TGTGCCAGCAGCGCTGGCGGGCGGGACTACGAGCAGTACTTC.

This chain uses TRBV14 with TRBJ2-2; D is ambiguous. Germline CDR1 reads SGHDN; CDR2 reads FVKESK. This CDR3 contains 14 residues. Between the trimmed V and J ends, which lost 0 bases and 5 bases, there was a span of 7 bases. The CDR3: CASSQDIRTGELFF. The CDR3 nucleotides are TGTGCCAGCAGCCAAGATATTCGGACCGGGGAGCTGTTTTTT.

The chain is built from TRBV10-2 and TRBJ1-1; a weak D match, TRBD1 (6 bases). CDR1 and CDR2 from the germline V gene are WSHSY and SAAADI. This CDR3 has 14 amino acids. V was pared by 0 bases and J by 8 bases, with 13 bases between. The CDR3 loop reads CASSESGAGAEAFF. As DNA, the CDR3 is TGCGCCAGCAGTGAGTCGGGGGCCGGAGCCGAAGCTTTCTTT.

This sequence joins TRBV3-1 (or the pseudogene TRBV3-2) and TRBJ2-7; TRBD1 matches at 7 bases. The J segment lost 2 bases and the V segment lost 10 bases, leaving 5 bases of the junction unmatched. CDR3 length equals 12 residues. Germline V gene data show CDR1 as LGHDT and CDR2 as YNNKEL (reference sequence). The CDR3 here is CATRDSTYEQYF. CDR3 nucleotides: TGTGCCACCCGGGACAGTACCTACGAGCAGTACTTC.

The CDR3: CSVEPRLAGTDTQYF. The CDR3 region has the DNA TGCAGCGTTGAACCCCGGCTAGCGGGGACAGATACGCAGTATTTT. This chain joins TRBV29-1 and TRBJ2-3; 9 nucleotides match TRBD2. Per the germline V gene, CDR1 is SQVTM and CDR2 is ANQGSEA. The CDR3 is 15 amino acids. The J segment lost 3 bases and the V segment lost 2 bases, leaving 6 bases of the junction unmatched.